This TCR beta chain was obtained from a study of cytomegalovirus exposure and HLA in healthy donors (dated by TCRdb to 2015 to 2018). Broadly, across the study: An earlier analysis of 587 of the donors reported over 250 Gb of sequence data and 95 million to 120 million unique TCR beta sequences obtained from roughly 170 million T cells. An early release covering about 600 HLA-typed donors comprised about 320 gigabases of sequencing data and tens of millions of unique TCR sequences. Among the 398 genotyped donors, around 79% belonged to the genetic ancestry cluster associated with self-reported Caucasian donors. The study aimed to test whether signatures of past pathogen exposure could be identified by cataloging public T cell receptors. The T cell repertoires of around 730 subjects were profiled by immunosequencing and related to cytomegalovirus serostatus. Besides the first cohort of 550 to 750 subjects, a separate validation cohort made up of roughly 130 different subjects was used. To predict cytomegalovirus infection status, the study combined high-throughput TCR immunosequencing, statistical association of individual TCRs with disease status, and machine learning. A later analysis re-examined previously published TCR beta repertoires from 610 or so donors and added high-resolution HLA genotyping to investigate patterns of TCR occurrence. Rather than drawing on any new phenotypic data, the later analysis identified candidate immune exposures from TCR beta sequences and the way those sequences occurred across donors. An earlier analysis of about 620 of the donors applied high-throughput TCR beta sequencing to assess whether each TCR beta V gene segment acted as functional or pseudogenic. Donor age, sex, ethnicity and CMV serostatus were collected together with the repertoire data. A later genetic analysis used genome-wide SNP genotypes for about three fifths of the roughly 700 donors, treating that subset as a discovery cohort. Every repertoire in the discovery cohort had been generated on one and the same sequencing platform. Class I and class II HLA loci were covered by the typing at four-digit resolution. The number of typed donors differed by locus: about 629-640 for A, B, C, DRB1 and DQB1; 500 to 550 for DQA1; some 610 for DPA1; and roughly 450 for DPB1. Because of strong linkage in the cohort, roughly five DR-DQ haplotypes were treated as single units for association and clustering. Across some 400 genotyped donors of the cohort, an average of about 200,000 unique TCR beta nucleotide sequences per donor were sequenced, and 15% to 20% of those sequences were non-productive.

Library creation used the immunoSEQ multiplex PCR assay. A mixture of 60 forward primers for TCR Vbeta segments and 13 reverse primers for TCR Jbeta segments was used in the multiplex PCR. The CDR3 region of rearranged TCR beta genes was amplified from genomic DNA with a multiplex PCR assay. Amplified TCR beta libraries were sequenced as 87-base-pair reads on the Illumina HiSeq System. In the authors' own workflow: A later analysis counted 65 million to 90 million unique TCR beta chains across the 666 repertoires, and some 12 million of these chains were shared by at least two donors. Raw reads were error-corrected and collapsed into unique sequences by a nearest-neighbor algorithm in which closely related sequences were merged to remove PCR and sequencing errors. V, D and J gene segments were assigned by aligning CDR3 sequences to IMGT reference sequences. For a sequence to be retained, at least a six-nucleotide match to both a V gene segment and a J gene segment was required. A rearrangement counted as productive if the CDR3 had no stop codons and remained in frame with V and J, and every other rearrangement counted as non-productive. CDR3 was defined by IMGT convention, running from the second conserved V-encoded cysteine to the conserved J-encoded phenylalanine. Sequences without an unambiguous match to a single V gene segment were excluded from the earlier analysis of over 500 of the donors. In an earlier analysis of more than 500 of the donors, a V segment was called functional when productive rearrangements were above 56.7%, and segregating when the standard deviation between donors exceeded 5%. A statistical classification framework was built for diagnosing cytomegalovirus status from the catalog of TCR beta chain sequences. A later analysis assigned V and J genes by comparing TCR nucleotide sequences with IMGT/GENE-DB human TR gene sequences. Using the TCRdist pipeline, a later analysis assigned CDR3 sequences along with most-parsimonious VDJ recombination scenarios. A later analysis defined each TCR beta chain by its CDR3 amino acid sequence plus V-gene family, and excluded reads lacking a unique V-gene family. A later analysis removed several hundred highly shared, low-generation-probability nucleotide sequences to deal with suspected cross-contamination and a sequencing artifact. In a later analysis, a clonal expansion index for each public chain was calculated from normalized within-repertoire ranks of inferred template counts. Generation probabilities in a later analysis came from a VDJ recombination model fitted to out-of-frame rearrangements, and those results were checked against IGoR. In a later analysis, hypergeometric tests were used to score TCR-TCR, TCR-HLA and TCR-CMV co-occurrence, with a repertoire-size bias correction applied to TCR pairs. To estimate false discovery rates, a later analysis permuted the HLA or CMV assignments 20 times. In a later analysis, co-occurring TCRs were grouped using DBSCAN, and TCRdist sequence similarity was added for clustering within HLA-allele-positive subsets. For co-occurrence clustering, repertoires with fewer than 30,000 or more than 120,000 public chains were excluded, along with four or five repertoires with anomalous nucleotide sharing. Sourced from immuneACCESS, this table was stored by TCRdb with only in-frame sequences that have V and J called. A share of the clones is absent; for the studies checked, an unresolved V gene accounts for under half, and the remainder has no known explanation. Clone size and the V and J calls come from that table; the DNA yielded D and trimming. This sample is represented by 150,000 to 200,000 clones; 70% to 90% of them were singletons. Roughly 2% of the sample is in the top ten clones.

On this clone itself: Its antigen is unknown. No quality values exist for individual bases; no much larger clone is one base distant.

General study outcomes and caveats: Cytomegalovirus status was reported to be diagnosed by the classifier with high specificity and sensitivity in both the original and validation cohorts. Most CMV-associated TCR beta chains appeared to be HLA-restricted in a later analysis, and the HLA associations seemed to be driven largely by CMV exposure. In an earlier analysis of about 600 of the donors, most TCR beta V segments appeared in productive rearrangements about 90% or about 30% of the time, broadly matching IMGT annotations. Compared with the 666-donor mean, donors in an Asian-associated ancestry cluster had fewer N-insertions in productive TCRs, according to a later genetic analysis. Immune exposure information for the cohort was limited to CMV serostatus. The sequencing pipeline was judged likely to have produced a cluster of highly shared sequence variants as a technical artifact. Most TCR sequences were seen in very few donors, while some public TCRs were found in many individuals. Strong co-occurrence of HLA alleles, especially DR and DQ, made assigning TCR associations to individual alleles difficult. A later genetic analysis associated a missense DCLRE1C variant with V-gene and J-gene trimming of TCR beta chains, and an independent cohort replicated the association. Specific HLA alleles were associated with 16,951 TCR beta sequences at a false discovery rate of 0.05 in a later analysis. The study gave a list of 150 to 200 TCR beta chains associated with cytomegalovirus. Linkage disequilibrium might explain the correlated functional status among segregating V segments, but an unknown experimental factor could not be excluded. According to a later analysis, parvovirus B19, influenza, CMV and Epstein-Barr virus appeared linked to several top co-occurrence clusters. Some IMGT-functional V segments, including TRBV6-2 and TRBV6-3, could not be told apart with the 87-base-pair reads, so those segments were excluded. A further reported finding was that TCR beta sequences accurately predicted the HLA-A and HLA-B alleles for most subjects in the first cohort. Because HLA typing was missing for some donors at each locus, association tests included only the typed subset. In this cohort, only TCR beta chains were sequenced, and detectable features were limited by the absence of alpha or paired-chain data. According to the authors, the approach could potentially be generalized to other disease states and immunological phenotypes. A later analysis found that TCR association rates varied across HLA loci, with DRB1 alleles showing the most associated TCRs and HLA-C alleles the fewest. In a later analysis, HLA-associated TCR beta chains showed more clonal expansion and lower generation probabilities than non-associated chains that were equally common. Presence/absence analyses assumed roughly uniform sequencing depth across donors, an assumption that may not hold. A few of the identified cytomegalovirus-associated TCR beta chains were confirmed in vitro to be specific for cytomegalovirus antigens. The earlier analysis of 450 to 700 of the donors excluded around 17 rarely observed V segments, including chromosome 9 orphons, because counts were too low.

There are 16 amino acids in the CDR3, from cysteine to phenylalanine inclusive. Only CDR3 DNA is held: 48 bases, read in frame from base 1. At the junction V is shortened by 0 bases and J by 1 base; bases outside the gene matches: 0. Via the germline V gene, CDR1 is SGHVS and CDR2 FNYEAQ. The cohort was made up of approximately 670 healthy bone marrow donors. All cohort members were sampled while nominally healthy, although unrecorded immune exposures were likely present. The donor tested CMV seropositive and was one of the 289 seropositive cohort members. Each donor provided a peripheral blood sample, and peripheral blood mononuclear cells were used for TCR beta sequencing. The Qiagen DNeasy Blood Extraction Kit was used to extract genomic DNA from the blood cell samples.

The receptor chain draws on TRBV7-6 and TRBJ2-2; the junction holds 9 bases that match TRBD1. The sequencing sample was made of PBMCs. The TCR sequence derives from a woman aged 18-35 years in good health and CMV-seropositive. The CDR3 has the sequence CASSLATGGNTGELFF. In nucleotide form, the sequence is TGTGCCAGCAGCTTAGCGACAGGGGGGAACACCGGGGAGCTGTTTTTT.